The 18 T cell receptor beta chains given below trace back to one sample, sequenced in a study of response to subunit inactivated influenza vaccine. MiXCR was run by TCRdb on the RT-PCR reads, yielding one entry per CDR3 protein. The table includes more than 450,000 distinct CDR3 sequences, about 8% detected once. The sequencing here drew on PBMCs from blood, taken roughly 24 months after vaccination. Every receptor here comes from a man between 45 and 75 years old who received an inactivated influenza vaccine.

In nucleotides, the CDR3 is TGCGCCAGCAGTGACACAGGGGGCGGCCTAGAGACCCAGTACTTC. As protein: CASSDTGGGLETQYF. This chain links TRBV10-2 with TRBJ2-5, with 9 positions matching TRBD1. This CDR3 has 15 residues. Trimming at V came to 3 bases and at J to 4 bases, leaving 6 bases not matched to a gene. CDR1 WSHSY and CDR2 SAAADI come from the germline V gene.

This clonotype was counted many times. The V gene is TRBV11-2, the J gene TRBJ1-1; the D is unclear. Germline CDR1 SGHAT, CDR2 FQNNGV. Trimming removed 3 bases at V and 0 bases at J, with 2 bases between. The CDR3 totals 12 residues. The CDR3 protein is CASSFLNTEAFF. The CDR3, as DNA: TGTGCCAGCAGCTTTCTGAACACTGAAGCTTTCTTT.

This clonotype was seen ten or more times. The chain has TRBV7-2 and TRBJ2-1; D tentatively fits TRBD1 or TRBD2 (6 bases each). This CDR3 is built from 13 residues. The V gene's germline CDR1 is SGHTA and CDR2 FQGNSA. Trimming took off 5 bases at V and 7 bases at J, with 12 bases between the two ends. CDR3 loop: CASSGRTANEQFF. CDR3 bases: TGTGCCAGCAGCGGGAGGACAGCTAATGAGCAGTTCTTC.

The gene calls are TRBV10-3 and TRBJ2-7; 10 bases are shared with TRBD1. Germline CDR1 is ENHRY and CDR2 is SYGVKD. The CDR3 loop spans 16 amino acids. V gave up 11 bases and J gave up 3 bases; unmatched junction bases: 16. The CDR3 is CAAGSSGQGFLYEQYF. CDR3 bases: TGTGCCGCAGGGTCGTCGGGACAGGGGTTCCTCTACGAGCAGTACTTC.

CDR3 amino acids: CSASRGPVGSHGGYTF. The DNA of the CDR3 is TGCAGTGCTAGCCGCGGGCCCGTGGGTTCTCACGGGGGCTACACCTTC. This sequence joins TRBV20-1 and TRBJ1-2; D gene unclear. The CDR3 contains 16 residues. The V end lost 3 bases, the J end lost 8 bases, and 25 bases lay between the germline ends. Germline CDR1 and CDR2: DFQATT and SNEGSKA (reference sequence).

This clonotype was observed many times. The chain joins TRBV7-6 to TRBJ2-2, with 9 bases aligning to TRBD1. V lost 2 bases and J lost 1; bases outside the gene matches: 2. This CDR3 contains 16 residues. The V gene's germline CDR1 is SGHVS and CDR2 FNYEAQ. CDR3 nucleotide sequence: TGTGCCAGCAGCTTAATGGGACAGGGGAACACCGGGGAGCTGTTTTTT. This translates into CASSLMGQGNTGELFF.

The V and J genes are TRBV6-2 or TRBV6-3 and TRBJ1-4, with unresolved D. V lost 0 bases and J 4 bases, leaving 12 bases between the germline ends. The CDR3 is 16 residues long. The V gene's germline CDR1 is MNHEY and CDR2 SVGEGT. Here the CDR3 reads CASSYSKGELNEKLFF. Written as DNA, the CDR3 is TGTGCCAGCAGTTACTCGAAAGGCGAACTTAATGAAAAACTGTTTTTT.

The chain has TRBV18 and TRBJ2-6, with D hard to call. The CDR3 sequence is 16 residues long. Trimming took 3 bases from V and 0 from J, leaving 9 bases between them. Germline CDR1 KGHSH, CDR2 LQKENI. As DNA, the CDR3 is TGTGCCAGCTCACCGACGGTTCTCTCTGGGGCCAACGTCCTGACTTTC. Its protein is CASSPTVLSGANVLTF. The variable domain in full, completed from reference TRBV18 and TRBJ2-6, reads NAGVMQNPRHLVRRRGQEARLRCSPMKGHSHVYWYRQLPEEGLKFMVYLQKENIIDESGMPKERFSAEFPKEGPSILRIQQVVRGDSAAYFCASSPTVLSGANVLTFGAGSRLTVL.

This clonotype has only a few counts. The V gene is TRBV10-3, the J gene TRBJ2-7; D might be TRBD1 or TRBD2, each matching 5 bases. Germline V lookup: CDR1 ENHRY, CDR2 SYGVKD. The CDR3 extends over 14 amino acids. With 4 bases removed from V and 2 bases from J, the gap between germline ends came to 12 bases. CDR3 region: CAISGAGTAYEQYF. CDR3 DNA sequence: TGTGCCATCAGTGGGGCAGGGACGGCCTACGAGCAGTACTTC.

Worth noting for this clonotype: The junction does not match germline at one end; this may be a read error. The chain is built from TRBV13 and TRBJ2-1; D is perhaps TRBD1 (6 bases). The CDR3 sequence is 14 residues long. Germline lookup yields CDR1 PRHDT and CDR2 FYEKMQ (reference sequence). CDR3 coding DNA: TGTGCCAGCAGCGCGACAGGCTACTACGATGAGCAGTTCTTC. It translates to CASSATGYYDEQFF.

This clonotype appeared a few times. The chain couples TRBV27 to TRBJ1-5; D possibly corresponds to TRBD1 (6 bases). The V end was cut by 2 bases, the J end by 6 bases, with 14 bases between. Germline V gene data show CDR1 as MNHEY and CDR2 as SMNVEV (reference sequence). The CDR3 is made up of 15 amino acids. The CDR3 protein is CASSLLGAGGQPQHF. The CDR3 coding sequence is TGTGCCAGCAGTTTACTGGGGGCGGGGGGTCAGCCCCAGCATTTT.

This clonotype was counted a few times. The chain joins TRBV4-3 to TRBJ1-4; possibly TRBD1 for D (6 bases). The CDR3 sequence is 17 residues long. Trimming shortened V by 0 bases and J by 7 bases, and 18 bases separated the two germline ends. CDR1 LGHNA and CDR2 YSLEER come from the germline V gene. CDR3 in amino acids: CASSQDLKRGGLEKLFF. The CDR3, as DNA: TGCGCCAGCAGCCAAGATCTTAAGCGAGGGGGTCTTGAAAAACTGTTTTTT.

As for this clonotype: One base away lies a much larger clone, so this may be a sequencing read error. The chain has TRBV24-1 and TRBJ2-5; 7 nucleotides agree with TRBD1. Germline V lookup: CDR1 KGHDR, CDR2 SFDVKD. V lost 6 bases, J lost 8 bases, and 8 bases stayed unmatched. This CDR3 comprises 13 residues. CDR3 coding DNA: TGTGCCACCAGTAAGGGACAGTGGGACACCCAGTACTTC. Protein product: CATSKGQWDTQYF.

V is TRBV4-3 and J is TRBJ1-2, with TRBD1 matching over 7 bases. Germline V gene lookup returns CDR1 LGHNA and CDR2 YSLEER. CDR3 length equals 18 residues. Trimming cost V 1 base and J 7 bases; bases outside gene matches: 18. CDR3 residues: CASSQALTGVEEAGGYTF. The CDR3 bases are TGCGCCAGCAGCCAAGCTCTAACAGGGGTGGAAGAGGCGGGTGGCTACACCTTC.

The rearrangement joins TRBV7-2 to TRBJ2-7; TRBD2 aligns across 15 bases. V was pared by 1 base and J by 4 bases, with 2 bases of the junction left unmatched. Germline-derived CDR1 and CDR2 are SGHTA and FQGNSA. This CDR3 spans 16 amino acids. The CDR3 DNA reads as TGTGCCAGCAGCTTAGGGGGACTAGCGGGAGGTTACGAGCAGTACTTC. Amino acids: CASSLGGLAGGYEQYF.

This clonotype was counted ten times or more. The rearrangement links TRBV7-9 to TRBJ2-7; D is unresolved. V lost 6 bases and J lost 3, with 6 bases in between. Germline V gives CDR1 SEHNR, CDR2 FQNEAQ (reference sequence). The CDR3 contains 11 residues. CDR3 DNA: TGTGCCAGCAGTCTGAACTACGAGCAGTACTTC. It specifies CASSLNYEQYF.

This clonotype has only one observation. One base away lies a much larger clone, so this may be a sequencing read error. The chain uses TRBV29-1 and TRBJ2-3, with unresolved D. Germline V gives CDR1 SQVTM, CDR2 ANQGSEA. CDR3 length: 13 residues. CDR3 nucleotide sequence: TGCGGCGTTGAAGATCAAAGGAAAGATACGCAGTATTTT. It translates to CGVEDQRKDTQYF.

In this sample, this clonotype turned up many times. CDR3 region: CASSQDRAAKWVEVTF. The CDR3 nucleotides are TGTGCCAGCAGCCAAGATCGGGCCGCCAAGTGGGTCGAGGTAACCTTC. The chain uses TRBV4-2 and TRBJ1-2, with unresolved D. The CDR3 length is 16 residues. Trimming cost V 0 bases and J 14 bases, with 25 bases left between them. CDR1 is LGHNA, CDR2 YNFKEQ, per germline.